Shown below are 17 T cell receptor beta chains from a single sample sequenced in a study of regulatory T cells in long-lasting Graves disease (dated by TCRdb to the early 2020s). The library was built by means of multiplex PCR. The sequencer listed for this sample is Illumina HiSeq 4000. CDR3 regions were amplified by Arm-PCR with iRepertoire HTBI primers to construct TCR beta libraries. The public sequencing data were trimmed at Q25 with fastp and processed into clonotypes with MiXCR by TCRdb, which kept only in-frame beta chains. Identical CDR3 protein sequences are pooled into one entry, listed with their most common genes and DNA. Counted in this sample were approximately 310,000 distinct CDR3 sequences; 15% to 20% of them appeared once. Roughly 35% of the sample is taken by the ten largest. The sample's time point, from its label and the paper: newly diagnosed GD, antithyroid drugs for less than 3 months. RNA was extracted from PBMCs in TRIzol for both TCR sequencing and RNA sequencing.

The sample here was peripheral blood mononuclear cells (PBMCs), taken at new diagnosis, from a patient treated with antithyroid drugs. The receptors derive from a female donor with Graves disease.

The chain combines TRBV27 with TRBJ2-5; D ambiguous. Trimming cost V 6 bases and J 0 bases, with 11 bases left between them. This CDR3 comprises 14 residues. CDR1 MNHEY and CDR2 SMNVEV come from the germline V gene (reference sequence). The CDR3 bases are TGTGCCAGCAGCCTTACCCCGTACCAAGAGACCCAGTACTTC. The encoded protein is CASSLTPYQETQYF.

This clonotype was detected ten times or more. As DNA, the CDR3 is TGTGCCAGCAGCTTAGCGCACCACACAGATACGCAGTATTTT. It codes for CASSLAHHTDTQYF. This chain links TRBV7-9 with TRBJ2-3; D gene unclear. Germline CDR1 is SEHNR and CDR2 is FQNEAQ (reference sequence). This CDR3 has 14 amino acids. Trimming removed 0 bases from V and 2 bases from J, with 6 bases in between.

This clonotype was picked up many times. This rearrangement joins TRBV6-5 to TRBJ2-1, with a tentative D call TRBD1 (6 bases). Trimming shortened V by 0 bases and J by 2 bases, and 11 bases separated the two germline ends. Germline V gene data show CDR1 as MNHEY and CDR2 as SVGAGI. The CDR3 covers 16 residues. CDR3 coding DNA: TGTGCCAGCAGTTACTCGGAGACAGGAGCCTACAATGAGCAGTTCTTC. This sequence encodes CASSYSETGAYNEQFF.

A note on this clonotype: Given a much more abundant clone one base away, this may be a read error. The gene calls are TRBV30 and TRBJ2-3, with 9 bases lining up with TRBD2. Germline values: CDR1 GTSNPN, CDR2 SVGIG (reference sequence). The CDR3 has 15 residues. The CDR3 coding sequence is TGTGCCCGGAGTGACAGCGGGAGGAGGACAGATACGCAGTATTTT. This codes for CARSDSGRRTDTQYF.

This clonotype was observed at least ten times. The chain combines TRBV11-3 with TRBJ2-2; D uncertain. The CDR3 has 14 amino acids. The V gene lost 4 bases and the J gene lost 6 bases, with 12 bases spanning the gap. Germline CDR1 and CDR2: SGHNT and YENEEA. CDR3 DNA: TGTGCCAGCAGCTCTCGGGCCCTCTCCGGGGAGCTGTTTTTT. It yields the protein CASSSRALSGELFF. Looking up the rest from reference TRBV11-3 and TRBJ2-2 gives the full variable domain: EAGVVQSPRYKIIEKKQPVAFWCNPISGHNTLYWYLQNLGQGPELLIRYENEEAVDDSQLPKDRFSAERLKGVDSTLKIQPAELGDSAVYLCASSSRALSGELFFGEGSRLTVL.

This clonotype was found a few times. CDR3 protein: CASSVEAGGTDTQYF. CDR3 nucleotides: TGTGCCAGCAGCGTAGAAGCGGGAGGCACAGATACGCAGTATTTT. The chain uses TRBV9 and TRBJ2-3; 8 nucleotides align to TRBD2. V lost 0 bases, J lost 1 base, and 1 base stayed unmatched. Germline CDR1 and CDR2: SGDLS and YYNGEE. This CDR3 is 15 amino acids long.

This clonotype was picked up a small number of times. This sequence joins TRBV27 and TRBJ1-6; no clear D. The CDR3 is made up of 15 amino acids. Germline-derived CDR1 and CDR2 are MNHEY and SMNVEV (reference sequence). Trimming stripped 6 bases from V and 0 bases from J, with 9 bases between. The DNA of the CDR3 is TGTGCCAGCAGGCCGATTAGCTCCTATAATTCACCCCTCCACTTT. Translated, it gives CASRPISSYNSPLHF.

The V and J genes are TRBV20-1 and TRBJ2-7; 9 bases agree with TRBD2. The CDR3 sequence is 17 residues long. The germline CDR1 and CDR2 sequences are DFQATT and SNEGSKA (reference sequence). The trim removed 1 base at V and 7 bases at J, leaving 17 bases unmatched. The CDR3 region is CSARALAGSGLLGEQYF. DNA of the CDR3: TGCAGTGCTAGAGCTCTAGCGGGATCCGGTTTATTGGGGGAGCAGTACTTC.

The chain combines TRBV7-2 with TRBJ2-1; D assignment may be TRBD1 or TRBD2 (6 bases each). Germline values: CDR1 SGHTA, CDR2 FQGNSA. The CDR3 sequence is 13 residues long. With 1 base removed from V and 9 bases from J, the gap between germline ends came to 10 bases. CDR3 sequence reads: CASSLVRGGEQFF. In DNA form, the CDR3 reads TGTGCCAGCAGCTTAGTCAGGGGAGGTGAGCAGTTCTTC.

This clonotype was found many times. The chain is built from TRBV28 and TRBJ2-3, with 7 nucleotides matching TRBD1. This CDR3 is 15 amino acids long. Trimming removed 5 bases from V and 1 base from J; junction bases left unmatched: 6. Germline CDR1 MDHEN, CDR2 SYDVKM. The CDR3 nucleotides read TGTGCCAGCAGTACAGGGGCTGCGGGCACAGATACGCAGTATTTT. Translating it yields CASSTGAAGTDTQYF.

This clonotype was seen only a few times. This chain connects TRBV20-1 to TRBJ2-1; 9 bases match TRBD2. Germline values: CDR1 DFQATT, CDR2 SNEGSKA (reference sequence). The CDR3 extends over 14 amino acids. V trimming: 0 bases; J trimming: 5 bases; junction bases outside the gene matches: 2. CDR3: CSARERGRDNEQFF. As DNA, the CDR3 is TGCAGTGCTAGAGAACGCGGGAGGGACAATGAGCAGTTCTTC.

This clonotype was counted between two and nine times. This chain joins TRBV3-1 and TRBJ2-3; D possibly corresponds to TRBD1 (6 bases). The DNA matches TRBJ2-1 better at its end, which makes the J call doubtful. CDR3 length: 18 residues. CDR1 and CDR2 from the germline V gene are LGHDT and YNNKEL (reference sequence). CDR3 in amino acids: CASSQKGVLGWLGNEQFF. The CDR3 DNA is TGTGCCAGCAGCCAAAAGGGGGTCCTGGGCTGGCTTGGGAATGAGCAGTTCTTC.

This clonotype came up a few times. This chain connects TRBV18 to TRBJ1-5, with no clear D. CDR1 is KGHSH and CDR2 is LQKENI in the germline V gene. V lost 6 bases, J lost 5 bases, and 11 bases lay in between. The CDR3 is 13 amino acids. CDR3 sequence reads: CASSKSWDQPQHF. The DNA for the CDR3 is TGTGCCAGCTCCAAGTCCTGGGATCAGCCCCAGCATTTT.

This clonotype was counted only a few times. The genes are TRBV6-2 or TRBV6-3 and TRBJ2-1; TRBD2 matches 8 bases. Germline values: CDR1 MNHEY, CDR2 SVGEGT. This CDR3 is 17 amino acids long. The ends lost 7 bases at V and 4 bases at J; junction bases unmatched: 15. The CDR3 here is CASIFTPELAVYNEQFF. CDR3 sequence (DNA): TGTGCCAGCATTTTTACCCCAGAACTAGCGGTTTACAATGAGCAGTTCTTC.

This clonotype was picked up many times. The chain has TRBV24-1 and TRBJ2-1; D remains ambiguous. Trimming removed 8 bases at V and 4 bases at J, with 11 bases between. The CDR3 contains 13 residues. CDR1 is KGHDR, CDR2 SFDVKD, per germline. CDR3 protein: CATNDQTYNEQFF. DNA of the CDR3: TGTGCCACCAACGATCAGACTTACAATGAGCAGTTCTTC.

This clonotype was seen more than once but under ten times. A read error may be the cause here, since a much bigger clone is one base away. The V call is TRBV7-2, the J call TRBJ2-7, with TRBD2 matching over 12 bases. CDR1 and CDR2 from the germline V gene are SGHTA and FQGNSA. Unmatched junction bases numbered 3, after V lost 6 bases and J lost 0 bases. The CDR3 is 15 amino acids. CDR3 amino acids: CASRRTSGNSYEQYF. CDR3 in DNA: TGTGCCAGCAGACGGACTAGCGGGAACTCCTACGAGCAGTACTTC. Full variable domain (remainder filled in from reference TRBV7-2 and TRBJ2-7): GAGVSQSPSNKVTEKGKDVELRCDPISGHTALYWYRQSLGQGLEFLIYFQGNSAPDKSGLPSDRFSAERTGGSVSTLTIQRTQQEDSAVYLCASRRTSGNSYEQYFGPGTRLTVT.

This chain links TRBV24-1 with TRBJ2-5; 10 bases agree with TRBD2. The germline CDR1 and CDR2 sequences are KGHDR and SFDVKD. The V and J ends lost 4 bases and 5 bases, in that order; junction bases with no gene match: 15. The CDR3 consists of 18 residues. The CDR3 DNA follows: TGTGCCACCAGTGACCCTAGCCCTAGCGGGAGAGGGGAGGAGACCCAGTACTTC. It translates to CATSDPSPSGRGEETQYF.